This T cell receptor (beta chain) was captured by sequencing in a study of CD8+CD57+ T cells in acquired aplastic anemia. In germline, CDR1 is MNHEY, CDR2 SMNVEV (reference sequence). CDR3 length: 13 amino acids. Trimming took 4 bases from V and 4 from J; bases not matched to a gene: 4. This clonotype appeared many times. Profiling that covered TCR beta VDJ and CDR3 relied on genomic DNA as its template. MiXCR was run by TCRdb on the reads, yielding one entry per CDR3 protein. The sample has 98,000 or so distinct CDR3 sequences, around 53% seen once. V gene TRBV27 combines with J gene TRBJ2-7, with 7 positions matching TRBD1. The material sequenced was sorted CD4+, CD8+, or CD8+CD57+ T cells (not recorded which) from PBMCs. This clonotype originated in a human donor in good health, serving as a control. The CDR3 reads CASSWDSLYEQYF. The CDR3 nucleotides read TGTGCCAGCAGTTGGGACAGCCTTTACGAGCAGTACTTC.